One and the same sample provided the 2 T cell receptor beta chains below, sequenced in a study of blood T cell repertoires in COVID-19. The repertoire was sequenced with immunoSEQ multiplex PCR; TCRdb's copy has only in-frame clones and lacks some. The sample shows about 250,000 clones, roughly nine tenths of them seen only once. Source material: PBMCs or T cells enriched from blood (not recorded which). The receptors come from a woman in her twenties or thirties with acute COVID-19.

V usage is TRBV7-9 and J usage is TRBJ1-4; D gene uncertain. The CDR3 sequence is 18 residues long. The germline V gene has CDR1 SEHNR and CDR2 FQNEAQ (reference sequence). Trimming cost V 5 bases and J 0 bases, with 19 bases left between them. As DNA, the CDR3 is TGTGCCAGCAGCCCCTCCGGTCCCTCCTTTGCAACTAATGAAAAACTGTTTTTT. Translated, it gives CASSPSGPSFATNEKLFF.

This rearrangement joins TRBV24-1 to TRBJ2-1; D possibly corresponds to TRBD1 (5 bases). Trimming cost V 4 bases and J 7 bases, with 16 bases left between them. The CDR3 consists of 15 residues. Germline CDR1 is KGHDR and CDR2 is SFDVKD. As DNA, the CDR3 is TGTGCCACCAGTGACCCCGGGCAGGGAAAGAATGAGCAGTTCTTC. Translating gives CATSDPGQGKNEQFF.